This T cell receptor (beta chain) was captured in a study of cytomegalovirus exposure and HLA in healthy donors (dated by TCRdb to about 2017). At the level of the whole study: An earlier analysis of 587 of the donors reported over 250 Gb of sequence data and around 100 million unique TCR beta sequences obtained from roughly 170 million T cells. Because of strong linkage in the cohort, a handful of DR-DQ haplotypes were treated as single units for association and clustering. The later analysis used no new phenotypic data to find candidate immune exposures, relying instead on TCR beta sequences and their occurrence across donors. The study aimed to test whether cataloging public T cell receptors could reveal signatures of past pathogen exposure. To predict cytomegalovirus infection status, the study brought together high-throughput TCR immunosequencing, statistical association of individual TCRs with disease status, and machine learning. Both class I and class II loci were covered by HLA typing, at four-digit resolution. Of the roughly 400 genotyped donors, roughly 85% fell in the genetic ancestry cluster associated with self-reported Caucasian donors. Approximately 300 gigabases of sequencing data and around 90 million unique TCR sequences made up an early release that covered approximately 700 HLA-typed donors. An earlier analysis of around 580 of the donors used high-throughput TCR beta sequencing to judge whether each TCR beta V gene segment behaved as functional or pseudogenic. Typing coverage differed by locus: A, B, C, DRB1 and DQB1 were typed in about 629-640 donors, DQA1 in approximately 520, DPA1 in over 600, and DPB1 in approximately 450. A later analysis re-examined previously published TCR beta repertoires from 500 to 700 donors and added high-resolution HLA genotyping to investigate patterns of TCR occurrence. Donor age, sex, ethnicity and CMV serostatus were collected together with the repertoire data. Every discovery cohort repertoire had been produced on one sequencing platform. Along with the roughly 610-subject first cohort, a separate validation cohort of more than 90 different subjects was used. A later genetic analysis used genome-wide SNP genotypes for about three fifths of the 666 donors, treating that subset as a discovery cohort. On average, around 200,000 unique TCR beta nucleotide sequences were sequenced per donor among 300 to 500 genotyped donors of the cohort, with 15% to 20% of those sequences being non-productive. Using immunosequencing, the study profiled T cell repertoires from approximately 700 subjects and related those repertoires to cytomegalovirus serostatus.

Results the study describes overall, beyond this receptor: The cohort was sequenced for TCR beta chains only, and without alpha or paired-chain data the features that could be detected were limited. Because HLA typing was missing for some donors at each locus, association tests included only the typed subset. A further reported finding was that TCR beta sequences accurately predicted the HLA-A and HLA-B alleles for most subjects in the first cohort. When HLA alleles, especially DR and DQ, strongly co-occurred, TCR associations were difficult to assign to individual alleles. Presence/absence analyses assumed roughly uniform sequencing depth across donors, an assumption that may not hold. The earlier analysis of almost 600 of the donors excluded some 15 rarely observed V segments, including chromosome 9 orphons, because counts were too low. CMV serostatus was the only immune exposure information available for the cohort. In a later genetic analysis, fewer N-insertions in productive TCRs were reported among donors in an Asian-associated ancestry cluster than the roughly 670-donor mean. Some IMGT-functional V segments, including TRBV6-2 and TRBV6-3, could not be distinguished by the 87-base-pair reads and were therefore excluded. According to a later analysis, most CMV-associated TCR beta chains appeared to be HLA-restricted, and the HLA associations seemed to be driven largely by CMV exposure. A cluster of highly shared sequence variants was judged likely to represent a technical artifact of the sequencing pipeline. In a later analysis, TCR association rates were found to vary across HLA loci, with the most associated TCRs seen for DRB1 alleles and the fewest for HLA-C alleles. While some public TCRs were present in many individuals, most TCR sequences turned up only very rarely across donors. A later analysis reported that several top co-occurrence clusters appeared linked to parvovirus B19, influenza, CMV and Epstein-Barr virus. A later analysis found that HLA-associated TCR beta chains were more clonally expanded and had lower generation probabilities than equally common non-associated chains. Specific HLA alleles were associated with 18,000 or so TCR beta sequences at a false discovery rate of 0.05 in a later analysis. A few of the identified cytomegalovirus-associated TCR beta chains were confirmed in vitro to be specific for cytomegalovirus antigens. According to the authors, the approach could potentially be generalized to other disease states and immunological phenotypes. In the study, approximately 150 TCR beta chains were listed as associated with cytomegalovirus. Broadly in line with IMGT annotations, most TCR beta V segments showed up in productive rearrangements about 87% or about 30% of the time in an earlier analysis of 450 to 750 of the donors. Cytomegalovirus status was reported to be diagnosed by the classifier with high specificity and sensitivity in both the original and validation cohorts. V-gene and J-gene trimming of TCR beta chains was associated with a missense DCLRE1C variant in a later genetic analysis, and the association was replicated in an independent cohort. Correlated functional status among segregating V segments might reflect linkage disequilibrium, but an unknown experimental factor could not be ruled out.

Trimming takes 5 bases from V and 2 bases from J, and the germline ends sit 7 bases apart. Counted from cysteine to phenylalanine, this CDR3 has 14 amino acids. Only CDR3 DNA is held: 42 bases, read in frame from base 1. Per the germline V gene, MDHEN is the CDR1 and SYDVKM is the CDR2. This clone showed up just a few times. Its antigen target is currently unknown. No base qualities exist here, and no much larger clone lies one base off it. The library was produced with the immunoSEQ multiplex PCR assay. A mixture of 60 forward primers for TCR Vbeta segments and 13 reverse primers for TCR Jbeta segments was used in the multiplex PCR. The CDR3 region of rearranged TCR beta genes was amplified from genomic DNA with a multiplex PCR assay. The Illumina HiSeq System was used to sequence the amplified TCR beta libraries as 87-base-pair reads. The original methods were these. A later analysis counted approximately 84 million unique TCR beta chains across the 550 to 750 repertoires, and approximately 11 million of these chains were shared by at least two donors. Raw reads were error-corrected and collapsed into unique sequences with a nearest-neighbor algorithm that merged closely related sequences to remove PCR and sequencing errors. V, D and J gene segments were assigned by aligning CDR3 sequences to IMGT reference sequences. For a sequence to be retained, at least a six-nucleotide match to both a V gene segment and a J gene segment was required. A rearrangement counted as productive if the CDR3 had no stop codons and remained in frame with V and J, and every other rearrangement counted as non-productive. Following IMGT convention, CDR3 was defined as the stretch from the second conserved V-encoded cysteine to the conserved J-encoded phenylalanine. Sequences without an unambiguous match to a single V gene segment were excluded from the earlier analysis of approximately 560 of the donors. An earlier analysis of several hundred of the donors called V segments functional above 56.7% productive rearrangements and segregating when the between-donor standard deviation exceeded 5%. A statistical classification framework was developed to diagnose cytomegalovirus status using the catalog of TCR beta chain sequences. V and J gene assignment, in a later analysis, came from comparing TCR nucleotide sequences with IMGT/GENE-DB human TR gene sequences. Using the TCRdist pipeline, a later analysis assigned CDR3 sequences along with most-parsimonious VDJ recombination scenarios. In a later analysis, each TCR beta chain was defined by its CDR3 amino acid sequence together with its V-gene family, and reads lacking a unique V-gene family were excluded. As a way to deal with suspected cross-contamination and a sequencing artifact, a later analysis dropped roughly 600 nucleotide sequences that were highly shared and had low generation probability. In a later analysis, a clonal expansion index for each public chain was calculated from normalized within-repertoire ranks of inferred template counts. Generation probabilities in a later analysis came from a VDJ recombination model fitted to out-of-frame rearrangements, and those results were checked against IGoR. In a later analysis, TCR-TCR, TCR-HLA and TCR-CMV co-occurrence was scored with hypergeometric tests, and a repertoire-size bias correction was applied to TCR pairs. In a later analysis, false discovery rates were estimated by permuting HLA or CMV assignments 20 times. In a later analysis, co-occurring TCRs were grouped using DBSCAN, with TCRdist sequence similarity added in when clustering inside HLA-allele-positive subsets. For co-occurrence clustering, repertoires with fewer than 30,000 or more than 120,000 public chains were excluded, along with roughly 5 repertoires with anomalous nucleotide sharing. TCRdb took this table from immuneACCESS and kept in-frame rearrangements with V and J called. Such tables lack part of the clones; where checked against another copy, unresolved V genes explain under half of the gap, and the rest is unexplained. D and trimming come from the DNA, and the V and J calls and clone size come from that table. This sample comprises some 130,000 clones, about 80% of them detected only once. The ten largest make up around 4.8% of the sample.

In total, roughly 710 healthy bone marrow donors made up the cohort. Cohort members were all nominally healthy when sampled, although unrecorded immune exposures were likely present. CMV serostatus was positive for roughly 290 and negative for about 55% of the 666 cohort members, and was not recorded for this donor. A peripheral blood sample was provided by each donor, and peripheral blood mononuclear cells were used for TCR beta sequencing. The Qiagen DNeasy Blood Extraction Kit was used to extract genomic DNA from the blood cell samples. Specimen: PBMCs. The rearrangement combines TRBV28 with TRBJ2-6; no D segment can be confidently identified. This TCR was recovered from a man between 25 and 39 years old in good health. The DNA reads TGTGCCAGCAGTCCGGTAACTGGGGCCAACGTCCTGACTTTC. Its protein is CASSPVTGANVLTF. Here the CDR3 is joined to the reference TRBV28 and TRBJ2-6 genes, and the full variable domain is: DVKVTQSSRYLVKRTGEKVFLECVQDMDHENMFWYRQDPGLGLRLIYFSYDVKMKEKGDIPEGYSVSREKKERFSLILESASTNQTSMYLCASSPVTGANVLTFGAGSRLTVL.